A single sample is the source of the 3 T cell receptor beta chains below, sequenced in a study of shared clonotypes between healthy human individuals (dated by TCRdb to about 2020). The protocol used for the library was the immunoSEQ multiplex PCR assay. TCRdb re-hosts the immuneACCESS table, in-frame sequences only. Its copies lack some clones; in the studies checked, an unresolved V gene accounts for under half of them, and the cause for the rest is not known. This sample is represented by almost 700,000 clones; roughly 94% of them were singletons. The ten largest clones represent roughly 22% of the sample. For the CD8 naive samples, CD45RO-negative cells were positively selected for CCR7, yielding a CD45RA+CCR7+ population from which TemRA cells were excluded. Sequencing was carried out using naive CD8+ T cells sorted from blood. In the paper's terms, the cell subset or site label means: CD45RA+CCR7+. Receptor source: a young man in good health.

The chain is built from TRBV29-1 and TRBJ2-1, with TRBD2 identical over 8 bases. The germline gives CDR1 SQVTM, CDR2 ANQGSEA. The CDR3 covers 17 residues. J lost 6 bases, V lost 0 bases, and 13 bases had no gene match. The CDR3 region has the DNA TGCAGCGTTGAAGATTGGATGGGGCGGGAGGACTCCAATGAGCAGTTCTTC. Its translation: CSVEDWMGREDSNEQFF.

This sequence joins TRBV14 and TRBJ2-5; perhaps TRBD1 as D (5 bases). The CDR3 has 16 amino acids. Between the trimmed V and J ends, which lost 4 bases and 4 bases, there was a span of 19 bases. The germline CDR1 and CDR2 sequences are SGHDN and FVKESK. The CDR3 is CASSPGQVGVSETQYF. As DNA, the CDR3 is TGTGCCAGCAGCCCAGGGCAAGTTGGTGTTTCAGAGACCCAGTACTTC.

This clone was found once. Other DNA sequences within the sample encode an identical CDR3. The chain links TRBV6-5 to TRBJ2-7; D is possibly TRBD1 or TRBD2 (5 bases each). The germline CDR1 and CDR2 sequences are MNHEY and SVGAGI. Trimming took 0 bases from V and 2 from J, leaving 8 bases between them. This CDR3 comprises 14 residues. As DNA, the CDR3 is TGTGCCAGCAGTTACTCTCGGGGCCCCTACGAGCAGTACTTC. This encodes CASSYSRGPYEQYF.